The rows below give T cell receptor beta chains drawn from one sample of a study of hypomethylating agent response in myelodysplastic syndrome. Assay: immunoSEQ multiplex PCR; the TCRdb copy retains only in-frame clones and omits some. The data show about 5,100 clones, with over 70% seen just once and roughly a sixth held by the top ten. The input for sequencing was bone marrow, taken before or after starting hypomethylating agent treatment for myelodysplastic syndrome (not recorded which). The receptors derive from a human donor with myelodysplastic syndrome. The CDR3 runs from the conserved cysteine through the conserved F or W. A D gene is named only where the DNA matches it firmly. The size field is filled for only some rows; it gives once, few, many or a size class.

TRBV30,TRBD2,TRBJ2-3,.,TGTGCCTGGGAGCGGGGGGGAGCAGATACGCAGTATTTT,CAWERGGADTQYF
TRBV5-6,.,TRBJ2-7,.,TGTGCCAGCAGCCGCGGAAGCTACGAGCAGTACTTC,CASSRGSYEQYF
TRBV7-9,.,TRBJ2-7,few,TGTGCCAGCCGGACAGTTAACTACGAGCAGTACTTC,CASRTVNYEQYF
TRBV7-9,.,TRBJ2-7,few,TGTGCCAGCAGCTCAGGGGCCTACGAGCAGTACTTC,CASSSGAYEQYF
TRBV11-3,.,TRBJ2-7,.,TGTGCCAGCAGCCATCGGACAGAGACCTACGAGCAGTACTTC,CASSHRTETYEQYF
TRBV5-4,TRBD2,TRBJ2-2,.,TGTGCCAGCAGCTTGGGGGGGGGATTCACCGGGGAGCTGTTTTTT,CASSLGGGFTGELFF
TRBV4-1,TRBD1,TRBJ2-5,.,TGCGCCAGCAGCCAAGTGTGGACAGGCCAAGAGACCCAGTACTTC,CASSQVWTGQETQYF
TRBV6-5,.,TRBJ2-1,.,TGTGCCAGCAGGTCTATGGGCTCCTACAATGAGCAGTTCTTC,CASRSMGSYNEQFF
TRBV11-3,.,TRBJ2-3,.,TGTGCCAGCAGCCCTCGAATGGGGGTGGCAGGCACAGATACGCAGTATTTT,CASSPRMGVAGTDTQYF
TRBV7-9,TRBD1,TRBJ1-2,few,TGTGCCAGCAGCCCGCAGGGACAGGGGGCGCATAGCTATGGCTACACCTTC,CASSPQGQGAHSYGYTF
TRBV9,.,TRBJ1-3,.,TGTGCCAGCAGCGTATGGGGCTCTGGAAACACCATATATTTT,CASSVWGSGNTIYF
TRBV7-9,.,TRBJ1-4,.,TGTGCCAGCAGCTTATATGAAAAACTGTTTTTT,CASSLYEKLFF
TRBV10-3,TRBD1,TRBJ2-7,.,TGTGCCATCACGGGACAGGGGTCCTCCTACGAGCAGTACTTC,CAITGQGSSYEQYF
TRBV9,.,TRBJ2-7,once,TGTGCCAGCAGCCCCAGCAGCACCGGGGGCGAGCAGTACTTC,CASSPSSTGGEQYF
TRBV7-2,TRBD2,TRBJ2-5,.,TGTGCCAGCAGCTTAGTAGGTAGCGGGGCTCTCCAAGAGACCCAGTACTTC,CASSLVGSGALQETQYF
TRBV6-6,TRBD1,TRBJ2-7,.,TGTGCCAGCAGATACGGACAGGTCGACGAGCAGTACTTC,CASRYGQVDEQYF
TRBV19,TRBD2,TRBJ2-1,.,TGTGCCAGTAGTGACTTGCGCGGGGGGAGCTCCTACAATGAGCAGTTCTTC,CASSDLRGGSSYNEQFF
TRBV30,TRBD1,TRBJ1-6,.,TGTGCCTGGAGTGATCCGGGACAGGGGACGACTTCACCCCTCCACTTT,CAWSDPGQGTTSPLHF
TRBV19,.,TRBJ2-4,.,TGTGCCAGTAACGTCGTAGGCAGTGGAAACATTCAGTACTTC,CASNVVGSGNIQYF
TRBV5-4,.,TRBJ2-5,.,TGTGCCAGCAGCTTCCGGACGGGCCAAGAGACCCAGTACTTC,CASSFRTGQETQYF
TRBV27,TRBD2,TRBJ2-1,.,TGTGCCAGCAAACCCGGGACTAGCGAATACAATGAGCAGTTCTTC,CASKPGTSEYNEQFF
TRBV6-4,.,TRBJ1-2,.,TGTGCCAGCAGCCCCGGGACCCTCGGACGGGGCTACACCTTC,CASSPGTLGRGYTF
TRBV11-2,.,TRBJ2-4,.,TGTGCCAGCAGCTTAGTCTCCCGCTGGGAGGAGGCCATTCAGTACTTC,CASSLVSRWEEAIQYF
TRBV5-4,.,TRBJ2-1,.,TGTGCCAGCAGCTTAGAGGGGGGCCTGGCCGGTGAGCAGTTCTTC,CASSLEGGLAGEQFF
TRBV5-1,TRBD2,TRBJ2-7,few,TGCGCCAGCAGCCTGACTAGCGGGGGATCAGGAAACGAGCAGTACTTC,CASSLTSGGSGNEQYF
TRBV2,TRBD1,TRBJ2-7,.,TGTGCCATGTTGACCGGACAGGGGAACTACGAGCAGTACTTC,CAMLTGQGNYEQYF
TRBV21-1,.,TRBJ1-5,.,TGTGCCAGCAGCAAAAGCTCCGGGAGAAGCAATCAGCCCCAGCATTTT,CASSKSSGRSNQPQHF
TRBV4-1,.,TRBJ2-2,.,TGCGCCAGCAGCCAATTCCAAGGGGCCGGGGAGCTGTTTTTT,CASSQFQGAGELFF
TRBV2,.,TRBJ1-2,large,TGTGCCAGCAGGGTTTCTCAAGGGCTCTATGGCTACACCTTC,CASRVSQGLYGYTF
TRBV9,TRBD1,TRBJ2-7,.,TGTGCCAGCAGCGTAGGACAGGGGGCGCGCGAGCAGTACTTC,CASSVGQGAREQYF
TRBV5-1,.,TRBJ2-5,.,TGCGCCAGCAGCTTAATCGGACAAGAGCAAGAGACCCAGTACTTC,CASSLIGQEQETQYF